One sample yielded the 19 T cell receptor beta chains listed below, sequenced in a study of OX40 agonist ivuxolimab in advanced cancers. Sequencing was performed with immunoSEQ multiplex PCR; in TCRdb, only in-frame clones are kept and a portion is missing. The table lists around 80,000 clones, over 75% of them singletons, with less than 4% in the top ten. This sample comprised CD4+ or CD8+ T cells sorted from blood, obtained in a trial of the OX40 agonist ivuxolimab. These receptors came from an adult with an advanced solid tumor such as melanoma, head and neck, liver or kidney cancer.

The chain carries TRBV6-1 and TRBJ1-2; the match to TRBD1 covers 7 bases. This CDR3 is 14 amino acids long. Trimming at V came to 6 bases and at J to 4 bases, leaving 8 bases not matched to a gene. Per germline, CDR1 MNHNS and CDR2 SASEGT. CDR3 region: CASRPLQGLYGYTF. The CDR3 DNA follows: TGTGCCAGCAGGCCCTTACAGGGGCTCTATGGCTACACCTTC.

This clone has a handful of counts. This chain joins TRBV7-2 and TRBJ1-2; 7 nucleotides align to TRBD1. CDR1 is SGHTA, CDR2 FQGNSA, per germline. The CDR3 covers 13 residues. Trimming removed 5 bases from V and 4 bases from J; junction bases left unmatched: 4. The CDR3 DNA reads TGTGCCAGCAGCCAGACAGGGCCCTATGGCTACACCTTC. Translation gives CASSQTGPYGYTF.

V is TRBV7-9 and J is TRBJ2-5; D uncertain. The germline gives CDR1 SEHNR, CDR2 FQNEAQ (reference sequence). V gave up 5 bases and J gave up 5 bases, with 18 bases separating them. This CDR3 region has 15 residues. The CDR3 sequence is CASSPNSGSGETQYF. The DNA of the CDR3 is TGTGCCAGCAGCCCCAACAGTGGGTCAGGCGAGACCCAGTACTTC.

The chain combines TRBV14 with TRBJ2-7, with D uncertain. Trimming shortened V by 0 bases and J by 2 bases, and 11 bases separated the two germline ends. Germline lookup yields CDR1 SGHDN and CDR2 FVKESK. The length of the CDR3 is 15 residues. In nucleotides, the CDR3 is TGTGCCAGCAGCCAAGATAGGCCTAGGGCCTACGAGCAGTACTTC. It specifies CASSQDRPRAYEQYF.

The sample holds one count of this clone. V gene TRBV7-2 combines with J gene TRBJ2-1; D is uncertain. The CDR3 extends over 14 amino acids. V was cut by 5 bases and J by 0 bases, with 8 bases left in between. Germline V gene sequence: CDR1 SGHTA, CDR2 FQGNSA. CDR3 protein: CASSPMSSYNEQFF. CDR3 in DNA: TGTGCCAGCAGCCCTATGAGCTCCTACAATGAGCAGTTCTTC.

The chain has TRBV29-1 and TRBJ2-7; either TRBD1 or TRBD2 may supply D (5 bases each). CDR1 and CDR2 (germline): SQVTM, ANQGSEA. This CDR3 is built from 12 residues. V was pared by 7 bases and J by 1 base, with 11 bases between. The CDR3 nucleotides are TGCAGCGCCCGGGACCGATCCTACGAGCAGTACTTC. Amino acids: CSARDRSYEQYF.

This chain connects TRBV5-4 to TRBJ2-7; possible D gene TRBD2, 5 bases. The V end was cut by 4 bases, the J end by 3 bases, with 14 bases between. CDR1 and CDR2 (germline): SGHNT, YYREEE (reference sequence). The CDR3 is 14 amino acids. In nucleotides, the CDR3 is TGTGCCAGCAGCCCCAGGTCTCGGGGCTACGAGCAGTACTTC. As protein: CASSPRSRGYEQYF.

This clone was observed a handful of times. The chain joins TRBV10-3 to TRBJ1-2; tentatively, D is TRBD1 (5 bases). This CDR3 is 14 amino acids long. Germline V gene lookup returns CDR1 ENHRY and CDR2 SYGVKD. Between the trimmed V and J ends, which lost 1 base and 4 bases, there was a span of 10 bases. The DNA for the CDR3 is TGTGCCATCAGTGAGTTGGAGGGGAGCTATGGCTACACCTTC. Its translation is CAISELEGSYGYTF.

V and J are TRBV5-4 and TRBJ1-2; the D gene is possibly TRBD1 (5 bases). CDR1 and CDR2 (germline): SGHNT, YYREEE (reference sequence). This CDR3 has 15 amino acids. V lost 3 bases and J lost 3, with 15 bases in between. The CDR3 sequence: CASSSAGGEDYGYTF. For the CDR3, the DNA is TGTGCCAGCAGCTCAGCCGGGGGGGAGGACTATGGCTACACCTTC.

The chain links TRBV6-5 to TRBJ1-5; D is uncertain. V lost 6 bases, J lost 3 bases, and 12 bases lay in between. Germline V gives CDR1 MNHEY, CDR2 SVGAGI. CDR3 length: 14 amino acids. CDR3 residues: CASSPDRLNQPQHF. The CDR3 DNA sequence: TGTGCCAGCAGCCCGGACCGCCTCAATCAGCCCCAGCATTTT.

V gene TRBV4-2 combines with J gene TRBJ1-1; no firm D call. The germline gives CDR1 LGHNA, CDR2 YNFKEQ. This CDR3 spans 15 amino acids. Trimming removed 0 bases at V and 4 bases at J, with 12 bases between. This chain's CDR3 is CASSQDRVEGTEAFF. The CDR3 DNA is TGTGCCAGCAGCCAAGATAGGGTGGAGGGCACTGAAGCTTTCTTT.

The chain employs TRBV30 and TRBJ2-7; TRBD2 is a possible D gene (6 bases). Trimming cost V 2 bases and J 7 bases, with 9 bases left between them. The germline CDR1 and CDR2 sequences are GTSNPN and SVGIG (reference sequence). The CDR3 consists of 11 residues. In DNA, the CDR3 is TGTGCCTGGAGTTTCGGAGGGGAGCAGTACTTC. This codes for CAWSFGGEQYF.

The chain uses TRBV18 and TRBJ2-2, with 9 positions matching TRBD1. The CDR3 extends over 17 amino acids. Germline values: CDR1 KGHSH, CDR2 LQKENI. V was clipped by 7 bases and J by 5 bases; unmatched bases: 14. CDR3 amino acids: CASFVGTGTSLTGELFF. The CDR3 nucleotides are TGTGCCAGCTTTGTGGGGACAGGGACTTCTCTGACCGGGGAGCTGTTTTTT. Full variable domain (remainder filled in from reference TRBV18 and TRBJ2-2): NAGVMQNPRHLVRRRGQEARLRCSPMKGHSHVYWYRQLPEEGLKFMVYLQKENIIDESGMPKERFSAEFPKEGPSILRIQQVVRGDSAAYFCASFVGTGTSLTGELFFGEGSRLTVL.

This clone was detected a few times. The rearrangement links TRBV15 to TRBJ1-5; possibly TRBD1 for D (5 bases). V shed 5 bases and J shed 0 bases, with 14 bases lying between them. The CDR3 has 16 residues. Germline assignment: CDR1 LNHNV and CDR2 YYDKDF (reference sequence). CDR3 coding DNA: TGTGCCACCAGCGCAGGCCCGGGGCCTAGCAATCAGCCCCAGCATTTT. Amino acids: CATSAGPGPSNQPQHF.

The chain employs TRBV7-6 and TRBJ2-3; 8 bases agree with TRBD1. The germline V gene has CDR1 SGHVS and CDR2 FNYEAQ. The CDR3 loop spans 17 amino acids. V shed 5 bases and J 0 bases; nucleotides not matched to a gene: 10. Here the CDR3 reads CASSALRGQGSTDTQYF. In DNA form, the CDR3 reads TGTGCCAGCAGCGCACTAAGAGGACAGGGTAGCACAGATACGCAGTATTTT.

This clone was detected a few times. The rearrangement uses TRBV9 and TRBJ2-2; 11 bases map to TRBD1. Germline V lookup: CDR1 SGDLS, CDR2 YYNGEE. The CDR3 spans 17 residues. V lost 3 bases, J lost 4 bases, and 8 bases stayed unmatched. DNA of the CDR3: TGTGCCAGCAGCGCCCCCGGGGGACAGGGGGGCACCGGGGAGCTGTTTTTT. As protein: CASSAPGGQGGTGELFF. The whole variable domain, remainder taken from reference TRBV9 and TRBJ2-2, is DSGVTQTPKHLITATGQRVTLRCSPRSGDLSVYWYQQSLDQGLQFLIQYYNGEERAKGNILERFSAQQFPDLHSELNLSSLELGDSALYFCASSAPGGQGGTGELFFGEGSRLTVL.

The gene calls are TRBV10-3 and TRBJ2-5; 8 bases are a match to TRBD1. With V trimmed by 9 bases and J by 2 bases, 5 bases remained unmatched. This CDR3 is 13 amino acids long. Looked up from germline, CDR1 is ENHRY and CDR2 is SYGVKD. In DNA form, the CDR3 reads TGTGCCATAAACGGACAGGGTCAAGAGACCCAGTACTTC. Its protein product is CAINGQGQETQYF.

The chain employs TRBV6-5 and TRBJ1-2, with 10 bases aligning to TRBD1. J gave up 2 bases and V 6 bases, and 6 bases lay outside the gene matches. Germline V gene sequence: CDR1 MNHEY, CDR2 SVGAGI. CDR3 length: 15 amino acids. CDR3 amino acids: CASSSWDRGNYGYTF. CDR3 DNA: TGTGCCAGCAGCTCCTGGGACAGGGGAAACTATGGCTACACCTTC.

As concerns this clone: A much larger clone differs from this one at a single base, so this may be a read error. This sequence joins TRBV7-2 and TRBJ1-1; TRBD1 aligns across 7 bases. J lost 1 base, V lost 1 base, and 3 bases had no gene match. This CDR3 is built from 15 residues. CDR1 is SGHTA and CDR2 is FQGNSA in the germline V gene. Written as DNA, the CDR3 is TGTGCCAGCAGCTTAGATCCAGGGGGGAACACTGAAGCTTTCTTT. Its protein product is CASSLDPGGNTEAFF.